Listed here are 25 T cell receptor beta chains from one sample, sequenced in a study of OX40 agonist ivuxolimab in advanced cancers. Only in-frame clones appear in the TCRdb table, and some are missing; sequencing was by immunoSEQ multiplex PCR. This sample has approximately 88,000 clones; roughly 84% occur once, and the top ten carry 0.72%. This material consisted of CD4+ or CD8+ T cells sorted from blood, taken in a trial of the OX40 agonist ivuxolimab. These receptors were collected from an adult with an advanced solid tumor such as melanoma, head and neck, liver or kidney cancer.

The chain is built from TRBV5-1 and TRBJ2-1, with D maybe TRBD1 (5 bases). Germline V CDR1 and CDR2: SGHRS, YFSETQ. The CDR3 length is 15 residues. The V and J ends lost 1 base and 5 bases respectively, with 13 bases between them. CDR3 sequence: CASSLNWGTHNEQFF. In nucleotides, the CDR3 is TGCGCCAGCAGCTTGAATTGGGGCACCCACAATGAGCAGTTCTTC. The full variable domain, with the rest looked up from reference TRBV5-1 and TRBJ2-1, is KAGVTQTPRYLIKTRGQQVTLSCSPISGHRSVSWYQQTPGQGLQFLFEYFSETQRNKGNFPGRFSGRQFSNSRSEMNVSTLELGDSALYLCASSLNWGTHNEQFFGPGTRLTVL.

This clone has just one count. CDR3 in amino acids: CASSRDRLPTDTQYF. For the CDR3, the DNA is TGTGCCAGCAGCCGGGACCGACTACCCACAGATACGCAGTATTTT. The chain links TRBV5-4 to TRBJ2-3, with D perhaps given as TRBD1 or TRBD2 (5 bases each). The CDR3 runs 15 residues. V dropped 4 bases and J dropped 2 bases, with 14 bases sitting between them. In germline, CDR1 is SGHNT, CDR2 YYREEE (reference sequence).

The genes are TRBV11-2 and TRBJ1-6; TRBD1 matches 8 bases. The CDR3 has 15 residues. From germline, CDR1 is SGHAT and CDR2 FQNNGV. V shed 5 bases, J shed 10 bases, and the junction held 10 bases outside the gene matches. Here the CDR3 DNA reads TGTGCCAGCAGCGAAGACGGACAGGGCGGGTCACCCCTCCACTTT. This codes for CASSEDGQGGSPLHF.

The V gene is TRBV19, the J gene TRBJ2-7; D is ambiguous. In germline, CDR1 is LNHDA, CDR2 SQIVND (reference sequence). The CDR3 has 14 amino acids. V gave up 1 base and J gave up 4 bases, with 11 bases separating them. The CDR3 DNA is TGTGCCAGTAGTATAGGCGGCCTCGGGTACGAGCAGTACTTC. Protein: CASSIGGLGYEQYF.

This chain joins TRBV21-1 and TRBJ2-7. TRBV21-1 is marked as a pseudogene. This CDR3 has 18 amino acids. CDR3 loop: CASSKVKKLDRTLDEQYF. The CDR3, as DNA: TGTGCCAGCAGCAAAGTAAAGAAGTTGGACCGTACCCTAGACGAGCAGTACTTC.

This clone was detected only a few times. This chain links TRBV6-1 with TRBJ2-2, with TRBD2 identical over 11 bases. Trimming took 9 bases from V and 3 from J; bases not matched to a gene: 3. Germline V gene lookup returns CDR1 MNHNS and CDR2 SASEGT. This CDR3 comprises 14 residues. This chain's CDR3 is CASSGGAHTGELFF. The CDR3 coding sequence is TGTGCCAGTAGCGGGGGGGCCCACACCGGGGAGCTGTTTTTT.

The chain links TRBV30 to TRBJ2-1; tentative D call: TRBD2 (6 bases). V lost 4 bases to trimming and J lost 3 bases, with 22 bases between them. From germline, CDR1 is GTSNPN and CDR2 SVGIG (reference sequence). This CDR3 region has 17 residues. The CDR3 coding sequence is TGTGCCTGGATACCGGGGGAGACTCGATCCTTCTACAATGAGCAGTTCTTC. Translating gives CAWIPGETRSFYNEQFF. The full variable domain, in which reference TRBV30 and TRBJ2-1 provide the parts outside the CDR3, is SQTIHQWPATLVQPVGSPLSLECTVEGTSNPNLYWYRQAAGRGLQLLFYSVGIGQISSEVPQNLSASRPQDRQFILSSKKLLLSDSGFYLCAWIPGETRSFYNEQFFGPGTRLTVL.

The V and J genes are TRBV4-1 and TRBJ1-4, with a weak D call TRBD1 (5 bases). V was clipped by 0 bases and J by 7 bases, with 12 bases between them. This CDR3 has 15 residues. CDR1 and CDR2 (germline): MGHRA, YSYEKL. For the CDR3, the DNA is TGCGCCAGCAGCCAAGAGGGGGAGCTTAGTGAAAAACTGTTTTTT. This gives the protein CASSQEGELSEKLFF.

V gene TRBV19 combines with J gene TRBJ1-1; no clear D. This CDR3 has 13 amino acids. Trimming removed 3 bases from V and 2 bases from J, with 7 bases in between. Germline V CDR1 and CDR2: LNHDA, SQIVND (reference sequence). The CDR3 spells CASSITINTEAFF. CDR3 in DNA: TGTGCCAGTAGTATTACAATTAACACTGAAGCTTTCTTT.

The genes are TRBV7-6 and TRBJ2-5; D perhaps matches TRBD2 (6 bases). Per the germline V gene, CDR1 is SGHVS and CDR2 is FNYEAQ. The CDR3 runs 16 residues. Trimming took 6 bases from V and 5 from J, leaving 22 bases between them. The CDR3, as DNA: TGTGCCAGCAGGAGGGTCTTTAGCGGTCTGGAGGAGACCCAGTACTTC. Protein product: CASRRVFSGLEETQYF. Full variable domain (remainder filled in from reference TRBV7-6 and TRBJ2-5): GAGVSQSPRYKVTKRGQDVALRCDPISGHVSLYWYRQALGQGPEFLTYFNYEAQQDKSGLPNDRFSAERPEGSISTLTIQRTEQRDSAMYRCASRRVFSGLEETQYFGPGTRLLVL.

The chain couples TRBV30 to TRBJ2-7, with D maybe TRBD2 (5 bases). Germline lookup yields CDR1 GTSNPN and CDR2 SVGIG (reference sequence). V lost 2 bases and J 2 bases, leaving 16 bases between the germline ends. The CDR3 has 15 amino acids. The CDR3 DNA reads as TGTGCCTGGAGTACTCGGGGAAGGTCTACCTACGAGCAGTACTTC. It is translated as CAWSTRGRSTYEQYF.

The CDR3 sequence is CASRASGAYEQYF. Written as DNA, the CDR3 is TGTGCCAGCAGAGCTAGCGGGGCCTACGAGCAGTACTTC. The V gene is TRBV6-5, the J gene TRBJ2-7, with TRBD2 matching over 9 bases. Unmatched junction bases numbered 2, after V lost 6 bases and J lost 2 bases. The CDR3 spans 13 residues. The germline V gene encodes CDR1 MNHEY and CDR2 SVGAGI.

The chain couples TRBV4-2 to TRBJ2-1, with 10 bases lining up with TRBD2. The J segment lost 8 bases and the V segment lost 0 bases, leaving 10 bases of the junction unmatched. Germline V lookup: CDR1 LGHNA, CDR2 YNFKEQ. The CDR3 spans 17 residues. CDR3 coding DNA: TGTGCCAGCAGCCAAGATTTAGGGTCTAGCGGGGGAGATGAGCAGTTCTTC. Protein: CASSQDLGSSGGDEQFF.

The chain carries TRBV5-4 and TRBJ2-1; 12 nucleotides agree with TRBD2. CDR1 and CDR2 from the germline V gene are SGHNT and YYREEE (reference sequence). The CDR3 totals 17 residues. V dropped 3 bases and J dropped 7; count of bases not matched to a gene: 11. The CDR3 is CASSSWTSGVAENEQFF. The CDR3 nucleotides are TGTGCCAGCAGCTCCTGGACTAGCGGGGTCGCTGAAAATGAGCAGTTCTTC.

A word on this clone: Compared with germline, one end of the junction differs, possibly owing to a read error. The chain uses TRBV7-2 and TRBJ2-1; the match to TRBD2 covers 11 bases. Germline assignment: CDR1 SGHTA and CDR2 FQGNSA. The CDR3 is 16 amino acids. The CDR3 here is CASSLGVAGGYSEQFF. The CDR3 DNA sequence: TGTGCCAGCAGCTTAGGGGTAGCGGGGGGGTACAGTGAGCAGTTCTTC.

This clone was seen only once. This chain connects TRBV11-2 to TRBJ1-5; tentative D call: TRBD1 (5 bases). The CDR3 runs 15 residues. Germline V gene data show CDR1 as SGHAT and CDR2 as FQNNGV. V shed 0 bases and J shed 5 bases, with 11 bases lying between them. The CDR3 DNA reads as TGTGCCAGCAGCTTAGATGGTGCAGGGCATCAGCCCCAGCATTTT. Its translation: CASSLDGAGHQPQHF.

This chain links TRBV2 with TRBJ2-3; the match to TRBD2 covers 7 bases. Losses at the gene ends were 7 bases for V and 5 bases for J; bases not matched to a gene: 6. From germline, CDR1 is SNHLY and CDR2 FYNNEI. There are 13 residues in the CDR3. CDR3 nucleotide sequence: TGTGCCAGCAAGCGGCGGGGGATAGATACGCAGTATTTT. Protein: CASKRRGIDTQYF.

The chain is built from TRBV11-2 and TRBJ2-2; perhaps TRBD1 as D (8 bases). Germline CDR1 reads SGHAT; CDR2 reads FQNNGV. This CDR3 has 17 residues. Trimming took off 8 bases at V and 0 bases at J, with 19 bases between the two ends. CDR3 sequence reads: CASRDRGGSANTGELFF. Written as DNA, the CDR3 is TGTGCCAGCCGAGACAGGGGAGGGAGCGCGAACACCGGGGAGCTGTTTTTT.

This rearrangement joins TRBV12-5 to TRBJ2-3; 7 positions match TRBD1. This CDR3 is built from 15 residues. Trimming removed 1 base from V and 5 bases from J; junction bases left unmatched: 6. Per germline, CDR1 LGHNT and CDR2 FRNRAP. CDR3: CASGLGTGVVDTQYF. The CDR3 region has the DNA TGTGCTAGTGGTTTGGGAACAGGGGTAGTAGATACGCAGTATTTT.

V gene TRBV30 combines with J gene TRBJ1-4; D possibly corresponds to TRBD1 (5 bases). The germline V gene has CDR1 GTSNPN and CDR2 SVGIG (reference sequence). This CDR3 has 11 residues. With 7 bases removed from V and 3 bases from J, the gap between germline ends came to 6 bases. CDR3 sequence (DNA): TGTGCCTTGGGGGCTAATGAAAAACTGTTTTTT. Its translation is CALGANEKLFF.

On this clone: Germline is not matched at one junction end, which may reflect a read error. V usage is TRBV7-2 and J usage is TRBJ1-1, with D uncertain. This CDR3 is 13 amino acids long. Germline V gives CDR1 SGHTA, CDR2 FQGNSA. CDR3 bases: TGCGCCAGCAGCCAACGTTGGAACACTGAAGCTTTCTTT. This translates into CASSQRWNTEAFF.

The chain carries TRBV27 and TRBJ2-7; D is uncertain. Germline loops: CDR1 MNHEY, CDR2 SMNVEV (reference sequence). Trimming stripped 2 bases from V and 0 bases from J, with 11 bases between. This CDR3 region has 15 residues. DNA of the CDR3: TGTGCCAGCAGTTTACTGGCGGCCAGCTCCTACGAGCAGTACTTC. Encoded protein: CASSLLAASSYEQYF.

In nucleotides, the CDR3 is TGTGCCAGCAGCCTCGGGAAGGTGGGTCAGCCCCAGCATTTT. It translates to CASSLGKVGQPQHF. V is TRBV2 and J is TRBJ1-5; the D is unclear. This CDR3 region has 14 residues. Per germline, CDR1 SNHLY and CDR2 FYNNEI. V was clipped by 6 bases and J by 6 bases, with 15 bases between them.

This clone was detected only a few times. This chain links TRBV12-5 with TRBJ1-1; D gene unclear. V was cut by 2 bases and J by 7 bases, with 8 bases left in between. CDR1 and CDR2 (germline): LGHNT, FRNRAP. This CDR3 has 12 residues. The CDR3 reads CASGLRPFEAFF. The DNA for the CDR3 is TGTGCTAGTGGTTTGAGACCCTTTGAAGCTTTCTTT. Combining the CDR3 with reference TRBV12-5 and TRBJ1-1 gives the whole variable domain DARVTQTPRHKVTEMGQEVTMRCQPILGHNTVFWYRQTMMQGLELLAYFRNRAPLDDSGMPKDRFSAEMPDATLATLKIQPSEPRDSAVYFCASGLRPFEAFFGQGTRLTVV.

The chain is built from TRBV9 and TRBJ2-5; 8 bases are shared with TRBD2. Germline CDR1 and CDR2: SGDLS and YYNGEE. With 3 bases clipped from V and 5 bases from J, the junction kept 6 bases outside the gene matches. The CDR3 extends over 14 amino acids. CDR3 loop: CASSGGLEGETQYF. In DNA form, the CDR3 reads TGTGCCAGCAGCGGGGGACTAGAAGGGGAGACCCAGTACTTC.